This TCR beta chain derives from a study of shared clonotypes between healthy human individuals. Clones were sequenced by immunoSEQ multiplex PCR, and TCRdb holds only the in-frame ones, with some missing. The table lists approximately 1.4 million clones, under 99% of them singletons, with around 0.45% in the top ten. This CDR3 is 14 amino acids long. CDR1 SQVTM and CDR2 ANQGSEA come from the germline V gene. The J segment lost 0 bases and the V segment lost 8 bases, leaving 9 bases of the junction unmatched. V and J are TRBV29-1 and TRBJ1-1, with 7 nucleotides matching TRBD1. The receptor was isolated from a man aged 30 to 39 in good health. Material for sequencing was naive CD4+ T cells sorted from blood. Regarding subset: CD45RA+ positively selected. The CDR3 nucleotides read TGCAGCTCAACTTCGGGGACAGTGAACACTGAAGCTTTCTTT. Protein: CSSTSGTVNTEAFF.